The clone carrying this TCR beta chain appeared many times. What it binds is not known. Isolated PBMCs totaled at least 6 million in each sample. This record belongs to a study of blood T cells in healthy people across ages. Study-wide findings and caveats: Unsorted PBMC material precluded a definitive naive versus antigen-experienced comparison. Age showed a roughly linear inverse relationship with TCR beta diversity per million T cells.

Through a sample-barcoded 5' primer and a J-beta primer mix, a second PCR was run for roughly 7 to 11 cycles. From the 5' RACE reads, TCRdb called clonotypes with MiXCR, one entry per CDR3 protein. The data contain about 970,000 distinct CDR3 sequences, roughly 51% of them seen just once; the ten biggest clones take up about a fifth. The CDR3 covers 18 residues. Germline-derived CDR1 and CDR2 are MGHRA and YSYEKL. With 1 base removed from V and 5 bases from J, the gap between germline ends came to 24 bases. Sequenced sample: blood. The V and J genes are TRBV4-1 and TRBJ2-7, with D unclear. This receptor was obtained from a woman in her sixties in good health. The DNA of the CDR3 is TGCGCCAGCAGCCAAGGTCCGATCAGTAGGACCCGTCGGGACGAGCAGTACTTC. Translated, it gives CASSQGPISRTRRDEQYF.